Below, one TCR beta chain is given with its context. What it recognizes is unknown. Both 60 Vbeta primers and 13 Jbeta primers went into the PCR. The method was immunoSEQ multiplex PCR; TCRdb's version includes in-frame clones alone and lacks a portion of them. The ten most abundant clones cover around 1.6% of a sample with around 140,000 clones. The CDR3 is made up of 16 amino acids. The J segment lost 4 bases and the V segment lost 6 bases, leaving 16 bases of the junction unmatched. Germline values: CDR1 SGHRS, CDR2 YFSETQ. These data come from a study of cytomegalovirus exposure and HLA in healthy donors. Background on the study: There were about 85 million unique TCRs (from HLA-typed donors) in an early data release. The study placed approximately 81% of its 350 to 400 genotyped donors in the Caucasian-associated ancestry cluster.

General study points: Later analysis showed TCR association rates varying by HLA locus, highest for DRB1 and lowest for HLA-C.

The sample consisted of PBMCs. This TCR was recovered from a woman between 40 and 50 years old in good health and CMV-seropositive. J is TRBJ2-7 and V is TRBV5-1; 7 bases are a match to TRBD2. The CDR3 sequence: CASTPWGGGSGYEQYF. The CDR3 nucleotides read TGCGCCAGCACCCCATGGGGGGGTGGGAGCGGATACGAGCAGTACTTC.